The rows below give T cell receptor beta chains drawn from one sample of a study of blood T cell repertoires in COVID-19. The data were produced by immunoSEQ multiplex PCR, yet TCRdb's version contains in-frame clones alone and is incomplete. The data contain 250,000 or so clones, 85% to 90% of them singletons. Source material: peripheral blood. These receptors all come from a woman aged 60-70 years with acute or convalescent COVID-19. Both conserved end residues are part of each CDR3. A D gene is named only where the DNA matches it firmly. For some rows the clone size is stated as once, few or many, or as a class when expanded; others skip it.

size | J | V | D | length | CDR3 | DNA
NA | TRBJ2-7 | TRBV7-2 | TRBD2 | 14 | CASSWASGRDEQYF | TGTGCCAGCAGCTGGGCTAGCGGGAGGGACGAGCAGTACTTC
NA | TRBJ1-1 | TRBV6-6 | NA | 15 | CASSYPMQGGTEAFF | TGTGCCAGCAGTTATCCGATGCAGGGTGGAACTGAAGCTTTCTTT
NA | TRBJ1-5 | TRBV10-2 | NA | 13 | CASWAGLPQPQHF | TGCGCCAGCTGGGCAGGGCTCCCTCAGCCCCAGCATTTT
once | TRBJ1-5 | TRBV2 | TRBD1 | 16 | CASRADPGGAGQPQHF | TGTGCCAGCAGAGCGGACCCAGGGGGCGCGGGGCAGCCCCAGCATTTT
once | TRBJ2-3 | TRBV4-2 | TRBD1 | 17 | CASSQGSGQVSTDTQYF | TGTGCCAGCAGCCAAGGGTCGGGACAGGTGAGCACAGATACGCAGTATTTT
NA | TRBJ2-4 | TRBV18 | NA | 12 | CASSPQQDIQYF | TGTGCCAGCTCACCACAGCAAGACATTCAGTACTTC
NA | TRBJ1-1 | TRBV12-3/TRBV12-4 | NA | 13 | CASSLQLNTEAFF | TGTGCCAGCAGTCTCCAACTAAACACTGAAGCTTTCTTT
NA | TRBJ1-2 | TRBV6-5 | NA | 12 | CATHPGNYGYTF | TGTGCCACCCACCCCGGGAACTATGGCTACACCTTC
NA | TRBJ2-1 | TRBV4-2 | TRBD2 | 15 | CASSLSGGSYNEQFF | TGTGCCAGCAGCCTAAGCGGGGGCTCGTACAATGAGCAGTTCTTC
few | TRBJ1-1 | TRBV5-6 | TRBD1 | 15 | CASSPGQGGTTEAFF | TGTGCCAGCAGCCCGGGACAGGGGGGGACCACTGAAGCTTTCTTT
once | TRBJ1-1 | TRBV5-1 | NA | 14 | CASSLAGDTTEAFF | TGCGCCAGCAGCTTGGCCGGGGATACCACTGAAGCTTTCTTT
NA | TRBJ1-1 | TRBV6-5 | NA | 13 | CASSYRRNTEAFF | TGTGCCAGCAGTTACCGCAGGAACACTGAAGCTTTCTTT
NA | TRBJ1-4 | TRBV5-5 | TRBD1 | 15 | CASSLEGQGYEKLFF | TGTGCCAGCAGCTTGGAGGGACAGGGTTACGAAAAACTGTTTTTT
NA | TRBJ2-3 | TRBV9 | NA | 14 | CASSPLGRTDTQYF | TGTGCCAGCAGCCCTCTAGGCCGCACAGATACGCAGTATTTT
NA | TRBJ1-2 | TRBV30 | NA | 14 | CAWSGDRGRYGYTF | TGTGCCTGGAGTGGAGACAGAGGACGCTATGGCTACACCTTC
NA | TRBJ2-1 | TRBV6-6 | TRBD2 | 15 | CASSYSTSGYNEQFF | TGTGCCAGCAGTTACTCGACTAGCGGCTACAATGAGCAGTTCTTC
NA | TRBJ2-2 | TRBV6-2/TRBV6-3 | TRBD2 | 14 | CASSRLATTGELFF | TGTGCCAGCAGTAGACTAGCTACTACCGGGGAGCTGTTTTTT
NA | TRBJ1-1 | TRBV6-5 | TRBD1 | 15 | CASTTRGTGNTEAFF | TGTGCCAGCACCACTCGGGGGACAGGAAACACTGAAGCTTTCTTT
NA | TRBJ1-2 | TRBV11-2 | TRBD1 | 13 | CASSPGTVYGYTF | TGTGCCAGCAGCCCCGGGACAGTTTATGGCTACACCTTC
once | TRBJ1-6 | TRBV7-3 | TRBD1 | 17 | CASSLTRQGARNSPLHF | TGTGCCAGCAGCTTAACTCGACAGGGGGCGCGGAATTCACCCCTCCACTTT
NA | TRBJ2-1 | TRBV27 | NA | 16 | CASSPLAVSSYNEQFF | TGTGCCAGCAGTCCCCTGGCGGTTAGCTCCTACAATGAGCAGTTCTTC
NA | TRBJ1-1 | TRBV5-5 | TRBD1 | 17 | CASSAPGTGMRNTEAFF | TGTGCCAGCAGCGCCCCGGGGACAGGGATGAGGAACACTGAAGCTTTCTTT
NA | TRBJ2-2 | TRBV7-7 | TRBD2 | 18 | CASSLIPTSGGNTGELFF | TGTGCTAGCAGCTTAATCCCGACTAGCGGGGGGAACACCGGGGAGCTGTTTTTT
NA | TRBJ2-5 | TRBV6-4 | TRBD2 | 13 | CASSLAAGETQYF | TGTGCCAGCAGTCTAGCGGCCGGAGAGACCCAGTACTTC
NA | TRBJ2-7 | TRBV11-1 | NA | 12 | CASSPNRDEQYF | TGTGCCAGCAGCCCCAACCGGGACGAGCAGTACTTC
NA | TRBJ1-2 | TRBV2 | TRBD1 | 13 | CASSVAGGYGYTF | TGTGCCAGCAGTGTGGCAGGGGGCTATGGCTACACCTTC
NA | TRBJ2-1 | TRBV5-1 | NA | 13 | CASSLSPFNEQFF | TGCGCCAGCAGCTTGTCCCCTTTCAATGAGCAGTTCTTC
once | TRBJ2-3 | TRBV13 | TRBD2 | 16 | CASSLEGLAVTDTQYF | TGTGCCAGCAGCTTAGAAGGGCTAGCGGTCACAGATACGCAGTATTTT
NA | TRBJ1-2 | TRBV3-1/TRBV3-2 | TRBD1 | 13 | CASSHRGNYGYTF | TGTGCCAGCAGCCACAGGGGGAACTATGGCTACACCTTC
NA | TRBJ1-2 | TRBV3-1/TRBV3-2 | TRBD1 | 15 | CASSVTLTTGTGYTF | TGTGCCAGCAGCGTTACACTTACGACAGGGACTGGCTACACCTTC
NA | TRBJ2-7 | TRBV30 | NA | 14 | CAWSALREGYEQYF | TGTGCCTGGAGTGCCCTACGGGAAGGGTACGAGCAGTACTTC
NA | TRBJ2-3 | TRBV5-5 | NA | 14 | CASSRRQVSDTQYF | TGTGCCAGCAGCCGCCGACAGGTATCCGATACGCAGTATTTT
NA | TRBJ2-1 | TRBV11-3 | NA | 14 | CASSLDGLNNEQFF | TGTGCCAGCAGCTTAGATGGCCTCAACAATGAGCAGTTCTTC
NA | TRBJ2-2 | TRBV6-5 | TRBD1 | 15 | CASRRQGQITGELFF | TGTGCCAGCAGGCGACAGGGGCAGATCACCGGGGAGCTGTTTTTT
NA | TRBJ2-1 | TRBV7-2 | TRBD2 | 15 | CASSLYVAGGDEQFF | TGTGCCAGCAGCTTATATGTAGCGGGAGGGGATGAGCAGTTCTTC
NA | TRBJ1-4 | TRBV5-6 | NA | 15 | CASSLAGRRDEKLFF | TGTGCCAGCAGCTTGGCTGGTCGGCGGGATGAAAAACTGTTTTTT
NA | TRBJ1-1 | TRBV15 | NA | 13 | CATSTVMNTEAFF | TGTGCCACCAGCACGGTCATGAACACTGAAGCTTTCTTT
NA | TRBJ2-1 | TRBV20-1 | TRBD2 | 17 | CSASRLAGLSSYNEQFF | TGCAGTGCTAGTCGTCTAGCGGGACTGAGCTCCTACAATGAGCAGTTCTTC
NA | TRBJ2-2 | TRBV11-3 | TRBD1 | 15 | CASSLGTGATGELFF | TGTGCCAGCAGCTTAGGGACAGGGGCGACCGGGGAGCTGTTTTTT
few | TRBJ1-2 | TRBV30 | NA | 12 | CAWSVGGGGYTF | TGTGCCTGGAGTGTTGGGGGAGGGGGCTACACCTTC
NA | TRBJ1-2 | TRBV7-9 | NA | 14 | CASSLTTGHFGYTF | TGTGCCAGCAGCTTAACCACCGGACACTTTGGCTACACCTTC
NA | TRBJ1-5 | TRBV15 | NA | 15 | CATSRIRWGEQPQHF | TGTGCCACCAGCAGGATTAGGTGGGGGGAGCAGCCCCAGCATTTT
NA | TRBJ1-6 | TRBV13 | NA | 16 | CASSLTRSSYNSPLHF | TGTGCCAGCAGCTTAACTCGGAGCTCCTATAATTCACCCCTCCACTTT
NA | TRBJ1-3 | TRBV5-1 | NA | 16 | CASSPQQGRRGNTIYF | TGCGCCAGCAGCCCGCAACAGGGCCGTAGGGGAAACACCATATATTTT
once | TRBJ1-2 | TRBV2 | NA | 15 | CASREQGFGNYGYTF | TGTGCCAGCAGGGAACAGGGCTTTGGTAACTATGGCTACACCTTC
NA | TRBJ2-2 | TRBV19 | TRBD1 | 13 | CASRYRGTGELFF | TGTGCCAGTAGATACAGGGGCACCGGGGAGCTGTTTTTT
NA | TRBJ1-4 | TRBV30 | NA | 13 | CAWSVRQGEKLFF | TGTGCCTGGAGTGTAAGGCAGGGGGAAAAACTGTTTTTT